The 2 T cell receptor beta chains in this list originate from one sample, sequenced in a study of monozygotic twins with inflammatory bowel disease. TCRdb reprocessed the 5' RACE reads and reports one entry per CDR3 protein, with no DNA. The sample data list about 160,000 distinct CDR3 sequences. The sequencing input was blood. Receptors originate from a human donor with ulcerative colitis or Crohn's disease, or a healthy co-twin of an affected twin (not recorded which).

The chain uses TRBV28 and TRBJ1-1; TCRdb's D gene call, TRBD1, goes unchecked for lack of DNA. Germline loops: CDR1 MDHEN, CDR2 SYDVKM. The CDR3 loop spans 14 amino acids. The CDR3: CASSDRGRNTEAFF. Based on the CDR3 plus reference TRBV28 and TRBJ1-1, the full variable domain is DVKVTQSSRYLVKRTGEKVFLECVQDMDHENMFWYRQDPGLGLRLIYFSYDVKMKEKGDIPEGYSVSREKKERFSLILESASTNQTSMYLCASSDRGRNTEAFFGQGTRLTVV.

The chain couples TRBV12-3 or TRBV12-4 to TRBJ2-5. This CDR3 is built from 13 residues. The CDR3 is CASSNRVQETQYF.